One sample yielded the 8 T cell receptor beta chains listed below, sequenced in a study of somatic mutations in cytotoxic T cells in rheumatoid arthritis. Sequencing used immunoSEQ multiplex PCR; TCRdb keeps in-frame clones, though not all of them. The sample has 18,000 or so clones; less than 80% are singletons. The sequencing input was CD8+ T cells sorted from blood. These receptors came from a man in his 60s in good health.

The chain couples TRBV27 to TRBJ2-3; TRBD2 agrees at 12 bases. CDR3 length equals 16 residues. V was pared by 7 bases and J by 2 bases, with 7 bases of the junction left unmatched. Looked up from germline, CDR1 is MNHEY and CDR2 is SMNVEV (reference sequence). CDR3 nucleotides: TGTGCCAGCATGCCGACTAGCGGGGGCCCCACAGATACGCAGTATTTT. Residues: CASMPTSGGPTDTQYF.

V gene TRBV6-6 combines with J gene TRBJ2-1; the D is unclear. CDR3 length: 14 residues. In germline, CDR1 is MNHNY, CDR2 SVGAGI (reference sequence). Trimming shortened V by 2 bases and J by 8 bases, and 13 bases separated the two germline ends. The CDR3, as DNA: TGTGCCAGCAGTTACCCGCGCTTCGTGGATGAGCAGTTCTTC. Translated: CASSYPRFVDEQFF.

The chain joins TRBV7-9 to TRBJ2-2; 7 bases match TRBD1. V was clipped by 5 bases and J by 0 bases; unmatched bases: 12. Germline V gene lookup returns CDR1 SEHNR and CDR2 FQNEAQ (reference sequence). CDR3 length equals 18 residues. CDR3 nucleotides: TGTGCCAGCAGCCTGCCCAGACAGGGCCCAACGAACACCGGGGAGCTGTTTTTT. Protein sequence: CASSLPRQGPTNTGELFF. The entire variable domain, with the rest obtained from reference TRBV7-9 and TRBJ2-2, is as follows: DTGVSQNPRHKITKRGQNVTFRCDPISEHNRLYWYRQTLGQGPEFLTYFQNEAQLEKSRLLSDRFSAERPKGSFSTLEIQRTEQGDSAMYLCASSLPRQGPTNTGELFFGEGSRLTVL.

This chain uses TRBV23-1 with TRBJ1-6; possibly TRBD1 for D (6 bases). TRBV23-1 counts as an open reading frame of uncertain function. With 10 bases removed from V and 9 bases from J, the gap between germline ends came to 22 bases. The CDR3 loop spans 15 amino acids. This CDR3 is CATNDRSPMGSPLHF. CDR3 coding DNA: TGCGCCACCAATGACAGGAGCCCTATGGGTTCACCCCTCCACTTT.

The CDR3 region is CASSVGGRTGYSGYTF. The CDR3 bases are TGTGCCAGCAGCGTAGGTGGTCGGACAGGGTATTCTGGCTACACCTTC. The chain uses TRBV9 and TRBJ1-2; the match to TRBD1 covers 8 bases. Germline V gene sequence: CDR1 SGDLS, CDR2 YYNGEE. The CDR3 runs to 16 residues. V dropped 0 bases and J dropped 7; count of bases not matched to a gene: 11.

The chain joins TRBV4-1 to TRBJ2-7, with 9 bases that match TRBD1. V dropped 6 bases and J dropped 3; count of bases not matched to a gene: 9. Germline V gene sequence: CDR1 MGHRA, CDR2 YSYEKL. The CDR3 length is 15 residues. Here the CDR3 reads CASRPEQGAVYEQYF. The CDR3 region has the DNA TGCGCCAGCAGGCCGGAACAGGGGGCTGTCTACGAGCAGTACTTC.

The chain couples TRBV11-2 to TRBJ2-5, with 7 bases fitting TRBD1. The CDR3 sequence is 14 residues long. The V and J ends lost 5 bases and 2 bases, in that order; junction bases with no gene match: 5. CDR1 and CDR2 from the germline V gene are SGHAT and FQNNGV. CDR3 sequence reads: CASSHWDSQETQYF. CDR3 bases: TGTGCCAGCAGCCATTGGGACAGTCAAGAGACCCAGTACTTC.

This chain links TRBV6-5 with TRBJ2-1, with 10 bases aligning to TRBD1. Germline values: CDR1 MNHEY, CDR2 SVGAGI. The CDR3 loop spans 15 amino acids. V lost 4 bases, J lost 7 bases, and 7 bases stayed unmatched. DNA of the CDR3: TGTGCCAGCAGTTCCGGGACAGGGGATTTGAATGAGCAGTTCTTC. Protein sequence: CASSSGTGDLNEQFF.